The clone carrying this TCR beta chain was detected a few times. The antigen is unknown. cDNA reverse transcribed from extracted RNA served as the sequencing template. Profiling relied on immunoSEQ multiplex PCR, and the TCRdb table lists in-frame clones only, not all of them. Of 150,000 to 200,000 clones in the sample, 58% are singletons; the top ten hold under 20%. This CDR3 is built from 15 residues. V lost 5 bases to trimming and J lost 3 bases; unmatched junction nucleotides: 8. CDR1 and CDR2 (germline): SEHNR, FQNEAQ (reference sequence). The record originates from a study of CD8+ T cells in alopecia areata. Study-wide results and caveats: Tofacitinib significantly decreased scalp clonality and expanded CD8+ clones among top 100. Sequence data from scalp samples additionally include resident alphabeta T cells of normal skin. Many expanded lesional clones persisted in scalp and blood during tofacitinib treatment.

Treatment: oral pan-JAK inhibitor, 5-10 mg twice daily. From PBMCs, CD4+ and CD8+ T cells were sorted. The sequence derives from a human donor with alopecia areata. The material was CD4+ T cells sorted from blood, obtained between weeks 55 and 65, from a patient treated with tofacitinib. The rearrangement uses TRBV7-9 and TRBJ2-7; 9 positions match TRBD1. The CDR3 protein is CASSTTPGQGYEQYF. In DNA form, the CDR3 reads TGTGCCAGCAGCACTACGCCGGGACAGGGCTACGAGCAGTACTTC.